This T cell receptor beta chain was recovered during a study of T cell changes during pregnancy in multiple sclerosis. Concerning this clone itself: Other DNA sequences of this sample code for an identical CDR3.

TCRdb keeps only in-frame clones here, not all; method: immunoSEQ multiplex PCR. The profile shows 35,000 to 45,000 clones, roughly nine tenths of them singletons. CDR3 length: 11 residues. CDR1 and CDR2 from the germline V gene are MDHEN and SYDVKM. Trimming removed 5 bases at V and 3 bases at J, with 5 bases between. Material: CD8+ T cells from peripheral blood mononuclear cells, obtained before pregnancy. The rearrangement uses TRBV28 and TRBJ2-7; D gene uncertain. The TCR sequence derives from a female donor with multiple sclerosis, enrolled in a pregnancy study. CDR3 nucleotides: TGTGCCAGCAGTCCCAACTACGAGCAGTACTTC. This gives the protein CASSPNYEQYF. Full variable domain (outside the CDR3, taken from reference TRBV28 and TRBJ2-7): DVKVTQSSRYLVKRTGEKVFLECVQDMDHENMFWYRQDPGLGLRLIYFSYDVKMKEKGDIPEGYSVSREKKERFSLILESASTNQTSMYLCASSPNYEQYFGPGTRLTVT.